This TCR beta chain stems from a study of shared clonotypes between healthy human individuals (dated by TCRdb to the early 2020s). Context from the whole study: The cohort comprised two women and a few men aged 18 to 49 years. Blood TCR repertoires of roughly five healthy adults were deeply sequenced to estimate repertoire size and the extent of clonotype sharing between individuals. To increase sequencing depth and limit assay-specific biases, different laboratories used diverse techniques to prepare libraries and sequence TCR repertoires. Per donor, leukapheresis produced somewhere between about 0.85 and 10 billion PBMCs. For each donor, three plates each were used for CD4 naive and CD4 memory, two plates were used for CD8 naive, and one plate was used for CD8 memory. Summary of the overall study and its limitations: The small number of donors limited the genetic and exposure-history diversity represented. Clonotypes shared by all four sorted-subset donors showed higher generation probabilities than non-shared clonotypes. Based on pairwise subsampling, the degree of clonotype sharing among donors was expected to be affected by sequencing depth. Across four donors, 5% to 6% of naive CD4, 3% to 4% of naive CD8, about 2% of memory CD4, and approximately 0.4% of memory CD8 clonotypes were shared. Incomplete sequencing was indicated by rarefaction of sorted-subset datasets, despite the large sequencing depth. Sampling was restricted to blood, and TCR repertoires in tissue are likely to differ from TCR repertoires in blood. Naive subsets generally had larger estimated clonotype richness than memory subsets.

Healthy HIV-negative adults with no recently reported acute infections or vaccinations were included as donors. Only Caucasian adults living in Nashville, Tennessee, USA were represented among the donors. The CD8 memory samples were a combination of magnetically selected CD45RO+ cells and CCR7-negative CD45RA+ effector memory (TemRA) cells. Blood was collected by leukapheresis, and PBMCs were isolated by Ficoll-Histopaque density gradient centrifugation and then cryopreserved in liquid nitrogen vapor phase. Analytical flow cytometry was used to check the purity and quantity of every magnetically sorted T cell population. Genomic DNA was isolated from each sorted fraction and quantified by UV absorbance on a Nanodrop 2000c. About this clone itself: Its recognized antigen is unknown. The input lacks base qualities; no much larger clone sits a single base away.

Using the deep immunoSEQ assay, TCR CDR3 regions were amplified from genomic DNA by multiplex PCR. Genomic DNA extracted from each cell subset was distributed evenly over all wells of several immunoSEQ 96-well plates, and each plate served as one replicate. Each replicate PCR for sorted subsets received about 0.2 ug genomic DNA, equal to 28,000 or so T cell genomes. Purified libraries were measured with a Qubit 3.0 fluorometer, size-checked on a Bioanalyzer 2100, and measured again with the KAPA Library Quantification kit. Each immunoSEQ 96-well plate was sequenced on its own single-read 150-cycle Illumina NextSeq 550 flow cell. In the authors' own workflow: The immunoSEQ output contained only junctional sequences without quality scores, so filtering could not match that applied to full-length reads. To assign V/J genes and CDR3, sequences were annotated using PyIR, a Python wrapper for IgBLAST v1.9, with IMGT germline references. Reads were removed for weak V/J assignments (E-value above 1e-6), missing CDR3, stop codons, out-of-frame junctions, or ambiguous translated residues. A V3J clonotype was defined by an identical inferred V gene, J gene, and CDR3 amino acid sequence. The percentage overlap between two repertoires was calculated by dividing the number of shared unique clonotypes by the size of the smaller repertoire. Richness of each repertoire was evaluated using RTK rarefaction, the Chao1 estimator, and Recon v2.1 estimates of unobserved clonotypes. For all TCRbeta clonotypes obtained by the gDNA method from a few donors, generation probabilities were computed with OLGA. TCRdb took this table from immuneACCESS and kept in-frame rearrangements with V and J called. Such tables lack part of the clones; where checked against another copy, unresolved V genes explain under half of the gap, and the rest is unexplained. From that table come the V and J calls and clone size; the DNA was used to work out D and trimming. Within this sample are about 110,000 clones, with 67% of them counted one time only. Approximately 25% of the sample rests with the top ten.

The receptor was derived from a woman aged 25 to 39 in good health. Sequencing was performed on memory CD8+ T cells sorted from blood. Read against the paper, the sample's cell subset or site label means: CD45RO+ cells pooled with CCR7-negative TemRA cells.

The CDR3 protein is CASMPLASERPDTQYF. The DNA sequence follows: TGTGCCAGCATGCCTCTAGCGTCAGAAAGGCCAGATACGCAGTATTTT. Recombination connected TRBV27 to TRBJ2-3; matching of 6 bases hints at TRBD2 as the D gene. From the cysteine up to the phenylalanine, the CDR3 has a length of 16 residues. The retained sequence is limited to the CDR3, 48 bases, with the frame set at the first base. CDR1 and CDR2 were assigned from the germline V gene (reference sequence) as MNHEY and SMNVEV. Relative to germline, V is 7 bases shorter and J is 4 bases shorter, with 21 bases between their ends.